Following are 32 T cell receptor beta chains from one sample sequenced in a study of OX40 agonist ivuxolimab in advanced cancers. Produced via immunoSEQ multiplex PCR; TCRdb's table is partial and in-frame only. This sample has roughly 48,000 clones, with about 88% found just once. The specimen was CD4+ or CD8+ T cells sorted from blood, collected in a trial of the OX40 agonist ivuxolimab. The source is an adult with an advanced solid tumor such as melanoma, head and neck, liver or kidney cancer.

CDR3 residues: CASRQGEDIQYF. The CDR3 nucleotides read TGTGCCAGCAGACAGGGGGAAGACATTCAGTACTTC. The chain employs TRBV4-2 and TRBJ2-4; 8 bases map to TRBD1. V was clipped by 6 bases and J by 8 bases; unmatched bases: 3. The germline V gene encodes CDR1 LGHNA and CDR2 YNFKEQ. The CDR3 loop spans 12 amino acids.

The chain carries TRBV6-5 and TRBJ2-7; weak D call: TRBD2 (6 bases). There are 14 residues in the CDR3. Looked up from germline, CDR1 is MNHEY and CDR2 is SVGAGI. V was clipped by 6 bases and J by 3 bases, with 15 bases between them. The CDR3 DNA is TGTGCCAGCAGGTCCCCGGGACTTTACTACGAGCAGTACTTC. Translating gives CASRSPGLYYEQYF.

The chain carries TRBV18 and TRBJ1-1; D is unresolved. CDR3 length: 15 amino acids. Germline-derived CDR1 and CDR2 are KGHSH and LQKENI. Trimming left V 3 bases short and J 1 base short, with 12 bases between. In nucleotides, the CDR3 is TGTGCCAGCTCACCCCTTCGGGGAACGAACACTGAAGCTTTCTTT. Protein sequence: CASSPLRGTNTEAFF.

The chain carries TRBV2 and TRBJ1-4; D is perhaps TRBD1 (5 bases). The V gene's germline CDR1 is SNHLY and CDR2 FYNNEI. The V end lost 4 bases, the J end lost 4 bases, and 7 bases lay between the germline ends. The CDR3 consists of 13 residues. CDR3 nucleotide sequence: TGTGCCAGCAGTGCGCAGGGTAATGAAAAACTGTTTTTT. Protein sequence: CASSAQGNEKLFF.

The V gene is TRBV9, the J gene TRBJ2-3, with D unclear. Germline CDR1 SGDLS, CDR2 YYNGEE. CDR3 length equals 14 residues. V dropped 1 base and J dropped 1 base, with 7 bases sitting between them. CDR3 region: CASSVFPGTDTQYF. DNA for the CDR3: TGTGCCAGCAGCGTATTTCCCGGCACAGATACGCAGTATTTT.

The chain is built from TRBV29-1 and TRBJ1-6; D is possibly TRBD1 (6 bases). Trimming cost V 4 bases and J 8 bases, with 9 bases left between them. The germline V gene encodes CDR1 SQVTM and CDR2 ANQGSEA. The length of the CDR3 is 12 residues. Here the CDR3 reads CSVGTDDSPLHF. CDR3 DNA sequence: TGCAGCGTTGGGACAGACGATTCACCCCTCCACTTT.

CDR3 region: CASSLAGTYEQYF. CDR3 DNA: TGCGCCAGCAGCTTGGCCGGGACCTACGAGCAGTACTTC. The V call is TRBV5-1, the J call TRBJ2-7, with D possibly TRBD2 on 5 matching bases. The CDR3 is made up of 13 amino acids. V gave up 0 bases and J gave up 2 bases, with 6 bases separating them. The germline V gene has CDR1 SGHRS and CDR2 YFSETQ.

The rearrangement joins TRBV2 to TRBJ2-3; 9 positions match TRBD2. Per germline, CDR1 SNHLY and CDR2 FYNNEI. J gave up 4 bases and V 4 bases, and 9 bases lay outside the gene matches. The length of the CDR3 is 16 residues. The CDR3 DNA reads TGTGCCAGCAGTGTAGCGGGAGTCGCAACCGCAGATACGCAGTATTTT. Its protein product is CASSVAGVATADTQYF.

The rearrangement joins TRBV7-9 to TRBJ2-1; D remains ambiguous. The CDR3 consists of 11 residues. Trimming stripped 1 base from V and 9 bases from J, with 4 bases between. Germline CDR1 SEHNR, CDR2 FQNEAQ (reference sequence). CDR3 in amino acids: CASSLVGEQFF. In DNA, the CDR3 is TGTGCCAGCAGCTTAGTCGGTGAGCAGTTCTTC.

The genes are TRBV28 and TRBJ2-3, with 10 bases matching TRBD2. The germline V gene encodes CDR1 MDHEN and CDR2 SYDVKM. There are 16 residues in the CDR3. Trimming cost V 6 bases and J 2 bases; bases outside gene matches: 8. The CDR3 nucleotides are TGTGCCAGCAGCTTGGGTCTAGCGGGAGCCACAGATACGCAGTATTTT. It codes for CASSLGLAGATDTQYF.

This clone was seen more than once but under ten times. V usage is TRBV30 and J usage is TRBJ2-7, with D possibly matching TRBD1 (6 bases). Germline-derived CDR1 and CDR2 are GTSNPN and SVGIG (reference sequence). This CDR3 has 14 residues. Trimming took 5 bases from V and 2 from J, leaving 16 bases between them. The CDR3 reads CAWGADSRPYEQYF. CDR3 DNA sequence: TGTGCCTGGGGGGCGGACAGTAGACCCTACGAGCAGTACTTC.

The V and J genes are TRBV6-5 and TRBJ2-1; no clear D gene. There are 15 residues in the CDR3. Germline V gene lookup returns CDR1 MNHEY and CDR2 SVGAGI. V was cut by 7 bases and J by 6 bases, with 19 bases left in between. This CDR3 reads CASTKDGLVGNEQFF. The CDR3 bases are TGTGCCAGCACCAAGGACGGGCTTGTGGGCAATGAGCAGTTCTTC.

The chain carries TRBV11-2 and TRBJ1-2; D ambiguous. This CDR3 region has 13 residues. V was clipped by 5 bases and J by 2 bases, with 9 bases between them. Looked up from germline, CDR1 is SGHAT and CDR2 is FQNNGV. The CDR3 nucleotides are TGTGCCAGCAGCCGTTCCCTCAACTATGGCTACACCTTC. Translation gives CASSRSLNYGYTF.

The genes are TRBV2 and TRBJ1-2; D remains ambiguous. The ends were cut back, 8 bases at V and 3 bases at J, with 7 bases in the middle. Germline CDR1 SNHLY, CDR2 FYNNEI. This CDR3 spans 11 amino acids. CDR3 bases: TGTGCCAGCTCAAGGGACTATGGCTACACCTTC. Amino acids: CASSRDYGYTF.

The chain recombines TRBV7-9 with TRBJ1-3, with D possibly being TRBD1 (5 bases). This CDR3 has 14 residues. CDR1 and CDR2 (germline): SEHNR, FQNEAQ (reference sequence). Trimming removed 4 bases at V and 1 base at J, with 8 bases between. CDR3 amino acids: CASSSGASGNTIYF. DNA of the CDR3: TGTGCCAGCAGCTCCGGGGCATCTGGAAACACCATATATTTT.

CDR3 loop: CASRNRDRGSYEQYF. The CDR3 DNA is TGTGCCAGTAGGAACCGGGACAGAGGTTCCTACGAGCAGTACTTC. This chain joins TRBV19 and TRBJ2-7; 7 bases line up with TRBD1. Per the germline V gene, CDR1 is LNHDA and CDR2 is SQIVND (reference sequence). CDR3 length: 15 amino acids. J lost 1 base, V lost 6 bases, and 9 bases had no gene match.

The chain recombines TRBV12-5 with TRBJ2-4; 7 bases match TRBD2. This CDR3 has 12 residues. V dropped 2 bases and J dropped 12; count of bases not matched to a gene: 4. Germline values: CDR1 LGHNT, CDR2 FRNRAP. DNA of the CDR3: TGTGCTAGTGGTTTGTCGGGAGGCCCTCAGTACTTC. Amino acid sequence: CASGLSGGPQYF. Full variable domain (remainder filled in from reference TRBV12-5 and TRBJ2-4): DARVTQTPRHKVTEMGQEVTMRCQPILGHNTVFWYRQTMMQGLELLAYFRNRAPLDDSGMPKDRFSAEMPDATLATLKIQPSEPRDSAVYFCASGLSGGPQYFGAGTRLSVL.

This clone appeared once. The CDR3 region is CASSLVVRTDEAFF. The CDR3 DNA follows: TGTGCCAGCAGCTTAGTCGTCCGAACAGATGAAGCTTTCTTT. This rearrangement joins TRBV7-8 to TRBJ1-1; D uncertain. Germline CDR1 SGHVS, CDR2 FQNEAQ. This CDR3 comprises 14 residues. V was shortened by 1 base and J by 7 bases, with 13 bases between the two germline ends.

The CDR3 region is CASNKGTSYEQYF. CDR3 DNA sequence: TGCGCCAGCAACAAGGGGACCTCCTACGAGCAGTACTTC. The gene calls are TRBV10-2 and TRBJ2-7; D is perhaps TRBD1 or TRBD2 (5 bases each). This CDR3 is built from 13 residues. V lost 7 bases, J lost 0 bases, and 10 bases lay in between. The germline gives CDR1 WSHSY, CDR2 SAAADI.

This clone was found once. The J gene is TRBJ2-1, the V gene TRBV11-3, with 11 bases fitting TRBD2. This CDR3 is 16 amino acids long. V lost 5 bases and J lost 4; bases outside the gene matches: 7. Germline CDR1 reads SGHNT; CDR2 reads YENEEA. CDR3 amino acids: CASSKEGLAVYNEQFF. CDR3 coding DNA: TGTGCCAGCAGCAAAGAGGGACTAGCGGTATACAATGAGCAGTTCTTC.

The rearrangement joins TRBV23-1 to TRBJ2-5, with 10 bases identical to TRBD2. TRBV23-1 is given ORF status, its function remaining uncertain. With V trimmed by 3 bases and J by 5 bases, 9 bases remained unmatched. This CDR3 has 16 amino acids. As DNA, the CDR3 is TGCGCCAGCAGTCATCGGAGACTAGCGGGTGGGGAGACCCAGTACTTC. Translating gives CASSHRRLAGGETQYF.

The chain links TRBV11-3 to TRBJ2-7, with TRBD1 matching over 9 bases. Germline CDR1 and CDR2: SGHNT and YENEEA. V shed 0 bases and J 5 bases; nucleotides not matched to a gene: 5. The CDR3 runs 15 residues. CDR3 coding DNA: TGTGCCAGCAGCTTAGATGGTGGGACAGGGCACGAGCAGTACTTC. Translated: CASSLDGGTGHEQYF.

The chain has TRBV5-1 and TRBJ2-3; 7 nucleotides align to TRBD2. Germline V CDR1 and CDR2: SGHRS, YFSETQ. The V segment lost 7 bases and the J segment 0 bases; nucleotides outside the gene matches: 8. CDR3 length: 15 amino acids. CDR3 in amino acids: CASRLLARSTDTQYF. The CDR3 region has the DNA TGCGCCAGCCGATTACTAGCGCGTAGCACAGATACGCAGTATTTT.

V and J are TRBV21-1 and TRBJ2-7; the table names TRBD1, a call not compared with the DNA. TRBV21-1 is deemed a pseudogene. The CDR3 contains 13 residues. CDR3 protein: CATTTWGSYEQYF. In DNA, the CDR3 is TGTGCCACCACCACTTGGGGCAGTTACGAGCAGTACTTC.

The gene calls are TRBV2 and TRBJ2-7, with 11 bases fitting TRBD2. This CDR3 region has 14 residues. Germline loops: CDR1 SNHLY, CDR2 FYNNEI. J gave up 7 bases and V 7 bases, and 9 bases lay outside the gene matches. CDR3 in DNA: TGTGCCAGCAAGCCCGGGACTAGCGGAAGGGAGCAGTACTTC. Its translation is CASKPGTSGREQYF.

The CDR3 nucleotides read TGTGCCAGCAGATTCGACAGTGAAGCTTTCTTT. Translated: CASRFDSEAFF. This chain joins TRBV2 and TRBJ1-1; tentative D call: TRBD1 (5 bases). V lost 6 bases and J lost 7, with 9 bases in between. Germline V gene lookup returns CDR1 SNHLY and CDR2 FYNNEI. The CDR3 consists of 11 residues.

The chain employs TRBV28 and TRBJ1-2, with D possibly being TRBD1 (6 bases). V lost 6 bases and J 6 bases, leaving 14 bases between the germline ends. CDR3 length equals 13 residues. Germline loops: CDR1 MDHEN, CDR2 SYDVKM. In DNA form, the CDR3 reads TGTGCCAGCAGGATACAGGGAAGGGATGGCTACACCTTC. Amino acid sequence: CASRIQGRDGYTF.

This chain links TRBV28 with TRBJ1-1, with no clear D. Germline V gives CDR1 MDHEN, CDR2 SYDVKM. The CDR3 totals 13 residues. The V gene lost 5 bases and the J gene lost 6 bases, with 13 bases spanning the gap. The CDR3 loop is CASSDYDAAEAFF. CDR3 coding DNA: TGTGCCAGCAGTGATTACGATGCTGCTGAAGCTTTCTTT.

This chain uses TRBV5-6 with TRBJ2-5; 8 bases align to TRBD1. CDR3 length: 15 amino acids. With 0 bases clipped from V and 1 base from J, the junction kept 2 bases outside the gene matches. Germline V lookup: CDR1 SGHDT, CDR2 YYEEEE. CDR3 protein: CASSLVDRVQETQYF. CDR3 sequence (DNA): TGTGCCAGCAGCTTGGTGGACAGGGTCCAAGAGACCCAGTACTTC.

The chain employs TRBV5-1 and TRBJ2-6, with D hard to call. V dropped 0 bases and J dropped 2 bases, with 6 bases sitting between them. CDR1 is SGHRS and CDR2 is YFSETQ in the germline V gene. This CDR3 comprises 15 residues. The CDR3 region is CASSLEGAGANVLTF. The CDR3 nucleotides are TGCGCCAGCAGCTTGGAAGGAGCTGGGGCCAACGTCCTGACTTTC.

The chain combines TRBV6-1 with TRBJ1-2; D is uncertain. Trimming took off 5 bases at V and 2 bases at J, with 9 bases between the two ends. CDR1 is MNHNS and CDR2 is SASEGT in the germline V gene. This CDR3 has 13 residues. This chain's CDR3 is CASSLTENYGYTF. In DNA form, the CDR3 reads TGTGCCAGCAGTCTTACTGAGAACTATGGCTACACCTTC.

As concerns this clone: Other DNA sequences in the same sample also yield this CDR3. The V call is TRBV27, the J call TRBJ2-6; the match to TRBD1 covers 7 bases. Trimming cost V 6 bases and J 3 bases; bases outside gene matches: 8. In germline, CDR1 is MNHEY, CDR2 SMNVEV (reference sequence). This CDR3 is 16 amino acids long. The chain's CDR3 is CASRQGSESGANVLTF. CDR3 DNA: TGTGCCAGCAGACAGGGGAGTGAGAGTGGGGCCAACGTCCTGACTTTC.